These 27 T cell receptor beta chains were all obtained from the same sample, sequenced in a study of cytotoxic CD8 clonotypes in ibrutinib-treated CLL listed by TCRdb under 2021. Libraries were made using the immunoSEQ multiplex PCR assay. As stored in TCRdb, this immuneACCESS dataset retains in-frame rearrangements with V and J assigned. A fraction of the clones does not appear; measured against another copy, unresolved V genes explain less than half of the discrepancy, and the remainder lacks a known reason. Recorded for this sample are around 50,000 clones; roughly 50% of them occurred a single time. In total, the top ten clones hold 20% of the sample. Explained via the paper, the time point label denotes: less than 30 months on ibrutinib. Material: PBMCs, obtained after 24 months of ibrutinib treatment. Receptors were obtained from a human donor with chronic lymphocytic leukemia.

The chain uses TRBV6-1 and TRBJ2-7; D might be TRBD1 (6 bases). The CDR3 is 11 amino acids. The germline V gene has CDR1 MNHNS and CDR2 SASEGT. Deletions cut 7 bases from V and 3 bases from J, with 7 bases between. The CDR3 is CASIQGYEQYV. In DNA, the CDR3 is TGTGCCAGCATACAGGGCTACGAGCAGTACGTC.

The chain employs TRBV9 and TRBJ2-2; 8 bases align to TRBD2. V shed 0 bases and J 4 bases; nucleotides not matched to a gene: 5. Germline assignment: CDR1 SGDLS and CDR2 YYNGEE. This CDR3 spans 16 amino acids. CDR3: CASSVGAGGVTGELFF. The DNA for the CDR3 is TGTGCCAGCAGCGTAGGGGCGGGAGGAGTCACCGGGGAGCTGTTTTTT.

The chain combines TRBV6-1 with TRBJ1-2; D is perhaps TRBD1 (6 bases). Trimming pared 1 base from V and 4 bases from J, leaving 13 bases between. The CDR3 extends over 15 amino acids. Germline CDR1 is MNHNS and CDR2 is SASEGT. In nucleotides, the CDR3 is TGTGCCAGCAGTGAAGGGGGGGCGCTCGGCTATGGCTACACCTTC. This sequence encodes CASSEGGALGYGYTF.

Only a few counts were recorded for this clone. V is TRBV18 and J is TRBJ2-1, with a tentative D call TRBD1 (6 bases). The CDR3 loop spans 17 amino acids. Per germline, CDR1 KGHSH and CDR2 LQKENI. V lost 3 bases, J lost 4 bases, and 19 bases lay in between. The CDR3 loop is CASSPPATGPKYNEQFF. Written as DNA, the CDR3 is TGTGCCAGCTCACCGCCCGCTACAGGGCCCAAATACAATGAGCAGTTCTTC.

CDR3 residues: CASSETGLHNEQFF. CDR3 nucleotides: TGTGCCAGCAGTGAAACAGGTCTCCACAATGAGCAGTTCTTC. The chain is built from TRBV6-4 and TRBJ2-1; possibly TRBD1 for D (5 bases). CDR3 size: 14 residues. Trimming left V 3 bases short and J 5 bases short, with 11 bases between. The germline V gene encodes CDR1 MRHNA and CDR2 SNTAGT.

The chain combines TRBV4-1 with TRBJ2-5; TRBD2 is a possible D gene (6 bases). Trimming took off 1 base at V and 0 bases at J, with 9 bases between the two ends. The CDR3 totals 15 residues. CDR1 is MGHRA, CDR2 YSYEKL, per germline. The CDR3 nucleotides read TGCGCCAGCAGCCAAGGGGCGGGGTACCAAGAGACCCAGTACTTC. Residues: CASSQGAGYQETQYF.

The chain uses TRBV7-2 and TRBJ2-3; 8 bases are a match to TRBD2. The CDR3 is 15 residues long. V shed 5 bases and J 7 bases; nucleotides not matched to a gene: 11. Germline CDR1 reads SGHTA; CDR2 reads FQGNSA. This CDR3 reads CASSLKRERSHTQYF. The CDR3 coding sequence is TGTGCCAGCAGCCTCAAGCGGGAGCGGAGCCATACGCAGTATTTT.

The rearrangement uses TRBV7-7 and TRBJ2-5, with 9 bases aligning to TRBD1. Trimming removed 5 bases from V and 4 bases from J; junction bases left unmatched: 2. The CDR3 is 13 residues long. Germline values: CDR1 SSHAT, CDR2 FNYEAQ (reference sequence). As DNA, the CDR3 is TGTGCCAGCAGCCCGGACAGGGGAGAGACCCAGTACTTC. Translated, it gives CASSPDRGETQYF.

This chain uses TRBV18 with TRBJ1-5, with 12 positions matching TRBD1. Losses at the gene ends were 3 bases for V and 6 bases for J; bases not matched to a gene: 3. The CDR3 contains 15 residues. Germline V lookup: CDR1 KGHSH, CDR2 LQKENI. CDR3 nucleotides: TGTGCCAGCTCACCGGGGACAGGGGGCGTTCAGCCCCAGCATTTT. Translation: CASSPGTGGVQPQHF.

The chain combines TRBV5-4 with TRBJ2-7, with D hard to call. Trimming removed 0 bases from V and 1 base from J, with 5 bases in between. From germline, CDR1 is SGHNT and CDR2 YYREEE (reference sequence). The CDR3 runs to 13 residues. The CDR3: CASSLARSYEQYF. In DNA, the CDR3 is TGTGCCAGCAGCTTGGCCCGATCCTACGAGCAGTACTTC.

This clone was picked up many times. This rearrangement joins TRBV6-1 to TRBJ2-7; 10 positions match TRBD2. J was trimmed by 2 bases and V by 2 bases; bases with no gene match: 3. The CDR3 runs to 15 residues. Germline loops: CDR1 MNHNS, CDR2 SASEGT. The CDR3 sequence: CASSELAGETYEQYF. Written as DNA, the CDR3 is TGTGCCAGCAGTGAACTAGCGGGAGAGACCTACGAGCAGTACTTC.

Turning to this clone: The junction differs from germline at one of its ends, possibly a read error. The rearrangement joins TRBV7-9 to TRBJ2-1, with D tentatively TRBD1 (6 bases). This CDR3 has 14 residues. From germline, CDR1 is SEHNR and CDR2 FQNEAQ (reference sequence). CDR3 in amino acids: CASRLVGAYSEQFF. CDR3 nucleotides: TGTGCCAGCAGACTAGTGGGGGCGTACAGTGAGCAGTTCTTC.

The chain employs TRBV10-3 and TRBJ2-5; TRBD1 matches 9 bases. V dropped 2 bases and J dropped 4; count of bases not matched to a gene: 8. CDR1 ENHRY and CDR2 SYGVKD come from the germline V gene. The CDR3 spans 16 residues. CDR3 sequence (DNA): TGTGCCATCAGTGAGGGGACAGGGTTTGGAGGAGAGACCCAGTACTTC. It translates to CAISEGTGFGGETQYF.

The chain links TRBV6-4 to TRBJ2-1; 10 bases align to TRBD2. Germline V gives CDR1 MRHNA, CDR2 SNTAGT. V trimming: 4 bases; J trimming: 5 bases; junction bases outside the gene matches: 5. This CDR3 is 15 amino acids long. The CDR3 protein is CASSVLAGVNNEQFF. The CDR3, as DNA: TGTGCCAGCAGTGTTCTAGCGGGGGTCAACAATGAGCAGTTCTTC.

The J gene is TRBJ2-7, the V gene TRBV28; 16 bases match TRBD2. J lost 6 bases, V lost 6 bases, and 8 bases had no gene match. The CDR3 has 16 amino acids. The germline V gene encodes CDR1 MDHEN and CDR2 SYDVKM. CDR3 nucleotides: TGTGCCAGCAGGAGAACCGGGACTAGCGGGAGGGTCGAGCAGTACTTC. This sequence encodes CASRRTGTSGRVEQYF. The complete variable domain, with remaining parts taken from reference TRBV28 and TRBJ2-7, reads DVKVTQSSRYLVKRTGEKVFLECVQDMDHENMFWYRQDPGLGLRLIYFSYDVKMKEKGDIPEGYSVSREKKERFSLILESASTNQTSMYLCASRRTGTSGRVEQYFGPGTRLTVT.

This clone was seen once. This chain uses TRBV6-4 with TRBJ1-2; TRBD1 agrees at 12 bases. The CDR3 has 15 amino acids. V dropped 5 bases and J dropped 6; count of bases not matched to a gene: 7. The germline CDR1 and CDR2 sequences are MRHNA and SNTAGT. Written as DNA, the CDR3 is TGTGCCAGCAGTCAATCCGGGACAGGGGGCGATGGCTACACCTTC. Its protein is CASSQSGTGGDGYTF.

This clone has just one count. The chain employs TRBV7-2 and TRBJ2-7; 7 nucleotides line up with TRBD2. Trimming removed 0 bases from V and 6 bases from J; junction bases left unmatched: 11. The CDR3 is 16 amino acids. Germline V gene sequence: CDR1 SGHTA, CDR2 FQGNSA. The CDR3 is CASSLALGPSGSEQYF. CDR3 nucleotides: TGTGCCAGCAGCTTAGCGCTTGGGCCTAGCGGTAGCGAGCAGTACTTC.

The chain is built from TRBV29-1 and TRBJ1-1; D gene uncertain. The CDR3 length is 13 residues. V lost 4 bases and J lost 1, with 10 bases in between. Germline lookup yields CDR1 SQVTM and CDR2 ANQGSEA. The CDR3: CSVGTRQNTEAFF. The CDR3 DNA reads as TGCAGCGTTGGCACCAGGCAGAACACTGAAGCTTTCTTT.

This clone was picked up a small number of times. The chain carries TRBV7-2 and TRBJ2-3; D remains unclear. V lost 1 base and J 2 bases, leaving 7 bases between the germline ends. The CDR3 length is 14 residues. Germline V gene sequence: CDR1 SGHTA, CDR2 FQGNSA. CDR3 DNA sequence: TGTGCCAGCAGCTTAGACGGCTACACAGATACGCAGTATTTT. As protein: CASSLDGYTDTQYF.

In DNA form, the CDR3 reads TGTGCCAGCAGCTATCTAACTAGGCGGGGGCACCTATCCAACTATGGCTACACCTTC. Protein sequence: CASSYLTRRGHLSNYGYTF. The genes are TRBV7-8 and TRBJ1-2, with a tentative D call TRBD1 (6 bases). Looked up from germline, CDR1 is SGHVS and CDR2 is FQNEAQ. This CDR3 comprises 19 residues. V lost 4 bases to trimming and J lost 2 bases, with 26 bases between them. Full variable domain (missing parts from reference TRBV7-8 and TRBJ1-2): GAGVSQSPRYKVAKRGQDVALRCDPISGHVSLFWYQQALGQGPEFLTYFQNEAQLDKSGLPSDRFFAERPEGSVSTLKIQRTQQEDSAVYLCASSYLTRRGHLSNYGYTFGSGTRLTVV.

The chain joins TRBV5-4 to TRBJ2-3; D gene unclear. This CDR3 is built from 12 residues. Trimming stripped 3 bases from V and 2 bases from J, with 4 bases between. Germline V gene sequence: CDR1 SGHNT, CDR2 YYREEE (reference sequence). The CDR3 sequence is CASSSVTDTQYF. The CDR3 DNA is TGTGCCAGCAGCTCAGTCACAGATACGCAGTATTTT.

This clone appeared a single time. The chain joins TRBV10-3 to TRBJ2-1; 10 nucleotides match TRBD1. Trimming at V came to 4 bases and at J to 0 bases, leaving 3 bases not matched to a gene. Germline V gives CDR1 ENHRY, CDR2 SYGVKD. The CDR3 loop spans 16 amino acids. The CDR3 DNA is TGTGCCATCAGTGGCGGGACAGGGGCCTCCTACAATGAGCAGTTCTTC. It translates to CAISGGTGASYNEQFF.

The rearrangement links TRBV9 to TRBJ2-1, with 9 bases aligning to TRBD2. The CDR3 runs 15 residues. V was clipped by 3 bases and J by 0 bases; unmatched bases: 1. CDR1 and CDR2 (germline): SGDLS, YYNGEE. CDR3 residues: CASSGSGSSYNEQFF. In DNA, the CDR3 is TGTGCCAGCAGCGGTAGCGGGAGCTCCTACAATGAGCAGTTCTTC. Full variable domain (outside the CDR3, taken from reference TRBV9 and TRBJ2-1): DSGVTQTPKHLITATGQRVTLRCSPRSGDLSVYWYQQSLDQGLQFLIQYYNGEERAKGNILERFSAQQFPDLHSELNLSSLELGDSALYFCASSGSGSSYNEQFFGPGTRLTVL.

This clone was counted only a few times. This chain joins TRBV6-1 and TRBJ1-5, with a possible D match to TRBD1 (5 bases). The CDR3 is 15 amino acids. Per the germline V gene, CDR1 is MNHNS and CDR2 is SASEGT. Deletions cut 2 bases from V and 5 bases from J, with 13 bases between. CDR3 residues: CASSEPGTRHQPQHF. The CDR3 bases are TGTGCCAGCAGTGAACCTGGGACGCGACATCAGCCCCAGCATTTT.

The V gene is TRBV27, the J gene TRBJ2-5; the match to TRBD1 covers 9 bases. Germline CDR1 MNHEY, CDR2 SMNVEV (reference sequence). This CDR3 has 16 residues. With 5 bases clipped from V and 3 bases from J, the junction kept 10 bases outside the gene matches. The CDR3 reads CASSLPPGQGEETQYF. The CDR3 nucleotides read TGTGCCAGCAGTCTTCCCCCGGGACAGGGCGAAGAGACCCAGTACTTC.

This chain links TRBV11-3 with TRBJ2-7, with 9 bases lining up with TRBD1. V was pared by 5 bases and J by 0 bases, with 5 bases of the junction left unmatched. Per the germline V gene, CDR1 is SGHNT and CDR2 is YENEEA. This CDR3 contains 15 residues. Written as DNA, the CDR3 is TGTGCCAGCAGCCCCGGACAGGGGAGCTCCTACGAGCAGTACTTC. Translated, it gives CASSPGQGSSYEQYF.

This chain connects TRBV7-9 to TRBJ2-3, with D unclear. V was clipped by 3 bases and J by 2 bases, with 12 bases between them. Germline CDR1 reads SEHNR; CDR2 reads FQNEAQ (reference sequence). CDR3 length: 15 residues. The CDR3 spells CASSFETTVTDTQYF. CDR3 nucleotide sequence: TGTGCCAGCAGCTTCGAAACAACAGTCACAGATACGCAGTATTTT.